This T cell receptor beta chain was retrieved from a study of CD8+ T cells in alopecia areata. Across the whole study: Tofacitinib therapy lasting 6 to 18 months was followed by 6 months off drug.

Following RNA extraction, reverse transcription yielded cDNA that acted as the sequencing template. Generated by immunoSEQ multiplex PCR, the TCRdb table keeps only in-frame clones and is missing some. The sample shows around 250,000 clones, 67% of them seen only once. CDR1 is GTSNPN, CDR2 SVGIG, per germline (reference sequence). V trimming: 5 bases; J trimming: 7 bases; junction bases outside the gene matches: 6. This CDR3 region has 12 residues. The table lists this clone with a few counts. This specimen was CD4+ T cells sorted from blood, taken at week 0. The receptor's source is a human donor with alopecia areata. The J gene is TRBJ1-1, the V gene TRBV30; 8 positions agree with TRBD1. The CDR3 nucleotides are TGTGCCTGGGGACAGGGCTTCGATGAAGCTTTCTTT. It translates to CAWGQGFDEAFF. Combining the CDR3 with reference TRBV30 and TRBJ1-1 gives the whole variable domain SQTIHQWPATLVQPVGSPLSLECTVEGTSNPNLYWYRQAAGRGLQLLFYSVGIGQISSEVPQNLSASRPQDRQFILSSKKLLLSDSGFYLCAWGQGFDEAFFGQGTRLTVV.